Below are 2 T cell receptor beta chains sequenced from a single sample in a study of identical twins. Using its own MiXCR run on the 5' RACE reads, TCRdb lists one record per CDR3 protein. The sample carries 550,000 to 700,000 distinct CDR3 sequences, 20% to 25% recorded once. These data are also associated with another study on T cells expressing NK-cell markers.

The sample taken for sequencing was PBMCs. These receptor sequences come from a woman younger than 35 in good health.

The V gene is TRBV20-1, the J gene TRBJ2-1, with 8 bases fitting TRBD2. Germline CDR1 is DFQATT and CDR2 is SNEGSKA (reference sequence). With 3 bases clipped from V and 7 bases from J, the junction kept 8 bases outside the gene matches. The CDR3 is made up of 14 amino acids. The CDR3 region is CSASWGGRHNEQFF. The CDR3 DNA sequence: TGCAGTGCTAGCTGGGGCGGGAGGCATAATGAGCAGTTCTTC.

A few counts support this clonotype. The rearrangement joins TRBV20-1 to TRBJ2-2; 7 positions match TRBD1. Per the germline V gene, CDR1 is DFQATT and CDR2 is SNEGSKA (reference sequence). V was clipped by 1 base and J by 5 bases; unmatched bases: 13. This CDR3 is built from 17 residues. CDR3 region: CSARGGQAELGTGELFF. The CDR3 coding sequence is TGCAGTGCTAGAGGAGGACAGGCGGAACTAGGAACCGGGGAGCTGTTTTTT.